A single sample gave rise to the 24 T cell receptor beta chains below, sequenced in a study of CD8 T cells in Susac syndrome. Reverse transcription used roughly 0.5 to 1 ug RNA and random hexamers. Each CDR3 protein is one row after TCRdb ran MiXCR on the immunoSEQ multiplex PCR reads. This table holds 400,000 or so distinct CDR3 sequences, more than 80% found once. The sequencing sample was made of CD8+ T cells from PBMCs. Source of these receptors: a human donor with multiple sclerosis.

This rearrangement joins TRBV5-1 to TRBJ2-7; D possibly corresponds to TRBD2 (6 bases). The CDR3 is made up of 15 amino acids. The V gene's germline CDR1 is SGHRS and CDR2 YFSETQ. Trimming removed 2 bases from V and 0 bases from J, with 12 bases in between. CDR3 nucleotides: TGCGCCAGCAGCTTTCCTAGCGTCAACTCCTACGAGCAGTACTTC. Translation gives CASSFPSVNSYEQYF.

In DNA form, the CDR3 reads TGCGCCAGCAGCGCATCCAACTTAGCGGGAGGGCCCCAAGCCGGGGAGCTGTTTTTT. Its protein is CASSASNLAGGPQAGELFF. This chain connects TRBV4-1 to TRBJ2-2; TRBD2 matches 11 bases. J was trimmed by 6 bases and V by 5 bases; bases with no gene match: 17. The germline gives CDR1 MGHRA, CDR2 YSYEKL. This CDR3 is built from 19 residues.

The chain recombines TRBV29-1 with TRBJ2-1; tentative D call: TRBD2 (5 bases). The V gene's germline CDR1 is SQVTM and CDR2 ANQGSEA. This CDR3 has 18 residues. V was shortened by 5 bases and J by 0 bases, with 23 bases between the two germline ends. The CDR3 DNA sequence: TGCAGCGTTCTTCCGGTTCCTACTAGGGTGAGCTCCTACAATGAGCAGTTCTTC. Protein sequence: CSVLPVPTRVSSYNEQFF.

The chain recombines TRBV7-9 with TRBJ2-3; 9 bases fit TRBD2. From germline, CDR1 is SEHNR and CDR2 FQNEAQ (reference sequence). The length of the CDR3 is 16 residues. With 5 bases clipped from V and 5 bases from J, the junction kept 11 bases outside the gene matches. CDR3 protein: CASSPRAGGSGDTQYF. The CDR3 DNA follows: TGTGCCAGCAGCCCGAGAGCGGGAGGTTCGGGAGATACGCAGTATTTT.

The chain couples TRBV11-1 to TRBJ2-1; possibly TRBD1 for D (8 bases). The CDR3 has 16 amino acids. Trimming stripped 5 bases from V and 6 bases from J, with 20 bases between. Per germline, CDR1 SGHAT and CDR2 FQDESV (reference sequence). CDR3 region: CASSLEQGGYGNEQFF. The CDR3 bases are TGTGCCAGCAGCCTAGAACAGGGGGGGTATGGCAATGAGCAGTTCTTC.

This clonotype is a singleton in its sample. The rearrangement uses TRBV24-1 and TRBJ2-3; D unclear. The CDR3 contains 12 residues. Trimming cost V 0 bases and J 4 bases, with 1 base left between them. Per germline, CDR1 KGHDR and CDR2 SFDVKD. CDR3 sequence (DNA): TGTGCCACCAGTGATTTGTCAGATACGCAGTATTTT. Translating it yields CATSDLSDTQYF.

J is TRBJ1-1 and V is TRBV5-4; possible D gene TRBD1, 5 bases. The CDR3 contains 13 residues. Germline V gene sequence: CDR1 SGHNT, CDR2 YYREEE (reference sequence). V was trimmed by 2 bases and J by 3 bases, leaving 8 bases between them. Here the CDR3 reads CASSFQGDTEAFF. CDR3 DNA sequence: TGTGCCAGCAGCTTTCAAGGGGACACTGAAGCTTTCTTT.

The table lists this clonotype with a count of one. The chain links TRBV20-1 to TRBJ1-5; D gene uncertain. The CDR3 covers 14 residues. The ends were cut back, 0 bases at V and 2 bases at J, with 8 bases in the middle. Germline V gene data show CDR1 as DFQATT and CDR2 as SNEGSKA (reference sequence). CDR3 bases: TGCAGTGCTAGAGATCTGCGGGGCAATCAGCCCCAGCATTTT. Its translation: CSARDLRGNQPQHF.

This rearrangement joins TRBV19 to TRBJ1-1, with D possibly matching TRBD1 (5 bases). CDR1 and CDR2 (germline): LNHDA, SQIVND (reference sequence). V lost 3 bases and J 1 base, leaving 12 bases between the germline ends. The CDR3 is 15 amino acids. CDR3 region: CASSILGGGNTEAFF. The CDR3 nucleotides are TGTGCCAGTAGTATTCTTGGGGGAGGGAACACTGAAGCTTTCTTT.

This sequence joins TRBV14 and TRBJ1-4; D call uncertain. From germline, CDR1 is SGHDN and CDR2 FVKESK. The CDR3 runs to 16 residues. V was cut by 0 bases and J by 8 bases, with 16 bases left in between. This chain's CDR3 is CASSQDSTPAFEKLFF. CDR3 DNA sequence: TGTGCCAGCAGCCAAGATTCGACCCCCGCATTCGAAAAACTGTTTTTT.

The chain is built from TRBV7-8 and TRBJ2-5, with 7 positions matching TRBD1. J gave up 7 bases and V 6 bases, and 14 bases lay outside the gene matches. Germline CDR1 and CDR2: SGHVS and FQNEAQ. This CDR3 spans 15 amino acids. CDR3 sequence: CASRKERTGRGTQYF. The CDR3 coding sequence is TGTGCCAGCAGAAAAGAAAGGACAGGCCGTGGGACCCAGTACTTC.

The CDR3 sequence: CASSPAKRAEQYF. The CDR3 DNA reads as TGTGCCAGCTCACCGGCTAAGAGGGCCGAGCAGTACTTC. The V and J genes are TRBV18 and TRBJ2-7; D possibly corresponds to TRBD2 (5 bases). The V end lost 3 bases, the J end lost 6 bases, and 12 bases lay between the germline ends. CDR3 length equals 13 residues. The V gene's germline CDR1 is KGHSH and CDR2 LQKENI.

This clonotype was picked up one time. The J gene is TRBJ2-3, the V gene TRBV10-3; TRBD1 matches 10 bases. Germline V CDR1 and CDR2: ENHRY, SYGVKD. The CDR3 is 15 residues long. J lost 7 bases, V lost 0 bases, and 4 bases had no gene match. Here the CDR3 reads CAISESRQGANTQYF. CDR3 nucleotides: TGTGCCATCAGTGAGTCGAGACAGGGGGCGAATACGCAGTATTTT.

This rearrangement joins TRBV2 to TRBJ2-1; 8 bases align to TRBD2. The CDR3 is made up of 17 amino acids. From germline, CDR1 is SNHLY and CDR2 FYNNEI. The J segment lost 4 bases and the V segment lost 2 bases, leaving 10 bases of the junction unmatched. DNA for the CDR3: TGTGCCAGCAGTGAACATAGTCTAGCGGGCCTGTACAATGAGCAGTTCTTC. Translating it yields CASSEHSLAGLYNEQFF. The full variable domain, its missing parts supplied by reference TRBV2 and TRBJ2-1, is EPEVTQTPSHQVTQMGQEVILRCVPISNHLYFYWYRQILGQKVEFLVSFYNNEISEKSEIFDDQFSVERPDGSNFTLKIRSTKLEDSAMYFCASSEHSLAGLYNEQFFGPGTRLTVL.

This clonotype was counted a few times. V usage is TRBV2 and J usage is TRBJ2-7, with 7 bases lining up with TRBD1. J lost 5 bases, V lost 6 bases, and 4 bases had no gene match. The CDR3 covers 12 residues. CDR1 and CDR2 (germline): SNHLY, FYNNEI. The CDR3: CASRETGNEQYF. DNA for the CDR3: TGTGCCAGCAGGGAGACAGGGAACGAGCAGTACTTC.

V usage is TRBV12-3 or TRBV12-4 and J usage is TRBJ1-5, with D uncertain. The CDR3 length is 13 residues. Deletions cut 1 base from V and 4 bases from J, with 5 bases between. CDR3 amino acids: CASSLEENQPQHF. The CDR3 bases are TGTGCCAGCAGTTTAGAGGAGAATCAGCCCCAGCATTTT.

The CDR3 DNA reads as TGTGCCAGCAGTCCGGGACTAGAAAAGAATGAGCAGTTCTTC. Translating gives CASSPGLEKNEQFF. This chain joins TRBV27 and TRBJ2-1; 8 positions agree with TRBD2. The CDR3 consists of 14 residues. The germline CDR1 and CDR2 sequences are MNHEY and SMNVEV (reference sequence). With V trimmed by 5 bases and J by 7 bases, 7 bases remained unmatched.

This chain links TRBV4-1 with TRBJ2-1; 8 bases map to TRBD2. V was pared by 0 bases and J by 9 bases, with 13 bases of the junction left unmatched. This CDR3 spans 17 amino acids. In germline, CDR1 is MGHRA, CDR2 YSYEKL. In DNA form, the CDR3 reads TGCGCCAGCAGCCAAGATACTTTGAGCGGGGGAGGAGGTGAGCAGTTCTTC. As protein: CASSQDTLSGGGGEQFF.

This chain links TRBV5-1 with TRBJ2-3; D is unresolved. Germline V gene lookup returns CDR1 SGHRS and CDR2 YFSETQ. V lost 6 bases and J 3 bases, leaving 8 bases between the germline ends. The CDR3 has 12 residues. The DNA of the CDR3 is TGCGCCAGCACCCCCGGAACAGATACGCAGTATTTT. Protein: CASTPGTDTQYF.

CDR3 sequence: CASRRDGGGYTDTQYF. CDR3 sequence (DNA): TGTGCCAGCAGGAGGGATGGCGGGGGATATACAGATACGCAGTATTTT. The V gene is TRBV7-9, the J gene TRBJ2-3; TRBD2 matches 7 bases. The CDR3 is made up of 16 amino acids. CDR1 and CDR2 (germline): SEHNR, FQNEAQ (reference sequence). The V and J ends lost 6 bases and 3 bases, in that order; junction bases with no gene match: 12.

J is TRBJ2-3 and V is TRBV19; TRBD2 aligns across 10 bases. The germline V gene has CDR1 LNHDA and CDR2 SQIVND (reference sequence). This CDR3 comprises 18 residues. J was trimmed by 3 bases and V by 7 bases; bases with no gene match: 16. Here the CDR3 DNA reads TGTGCCAGTACCCCCCGTCTGGGGCTAGCGGGAGTAACAGATACGCAGTATTTT. Translated, it gives CASTPRLGLAGVTDTQYF. Complete variable domain (other parts from reference TRBV19 and TRBJ2-3): DGGITQSPKYLFRKEGQNVTLSCEQNLNHDAMYWYRQDPGQGLRLIYYSQIVNDFQKGDIAEGYSVSREKKESFPLTVTSAQKNPTAFYLCASTPRLGLAGVTDTQYFGPGTRLTVL.

The chain is built from TRBV5-4 and TRBJ1-1, with a weak D call TRBD1 (5 bases). Germline CDR1 and CDR2: SGHNT and YYREEE (reference sequence). With 1 base removed from V and 0 bases from J, the gap between germline ends came to 16 bases. The CDR3 covers 17 residues. CDR3 sequence: CASSLIPLGTLNTEAFF. The CDR3 DNA reads TGTGCCAGCAGCTTGATACCCCTCGGGACGTTGAACACTGAAGCTTTCTTT.

The chain uses TRBV12-3 or TRBV12-4 and TRBJ1-2; 8 positions match TRBD1. The CDR3 is 13 residues long. V was clipped by 10 bases and J by 4 bases; unmatched bases: 8. CDR3 sequence reads: CAITNGTGYGYTF. The CDR3 DNA reads TGTGCCATAACGAACGGGACAGGCTATGGCTACACCTTC.

The chain recombines TRBV20-1 with TRBJ2-3; either TRBD1 or TRBD2 may supply D (6 bases each). CDR3 length equals 14 residues. Germline CDR1 DFQATT, CDR2 SNEGSKA (reference sequence). The ends were cut back, 4 bases at V and 4 bases at J, with 15 bases in the middle. CDR3 nucleotides: TGCAGTGCTATTGAGGGGGGCCCCCCAGATACGCAGTATTTT. This gives the protein CSAIEGGPPDTQYF.